The following is a T cell receptor beta chain sequence with its context. The sample originates from a study of blood T cell repertoires in COVID-19. Study at large: T cells, B-cell-depleted T cells, or PBMCs supplied cDNA or gDNA.

Assay used: immunoSEQ multiplex PCR; TCRdb lists only in-frame clones, some missing. The sample carries hundreds of thousands of clones, around 91% recorded once. Participants' own reports of clinical history determined their cohort assignment. CDR1 MDHEN and CDR2 SYDVKM come from the germline V gene. Trimming removed 4 bases from V and 1 base from J, with 13 bases in between. The CDR3 has 16 amino acids. The chain has TRBV28 and TRBJ2-2, with a possible D match to TRBD2 (6 bases). The TCR sequence derives from a young man who had recovered from COVID-19. Sequences were obtained from PBMCs or T cells enriched from blood (not recorded which). CDR3 protein: CASSSPGLMNTGELFF. CDR3 nucleotides: TGTGCCAGCAGTTCCCCGGGACTCATGAACACCGGGGAGCTGTTTTTT. Filled out from reference TRBV28 and TRBJ2-2, the complete variable domain reads DVKVTQSSRYLVKRTGEKVFLECVQDMDHENMFWYRQDPGLGLRLIYFSYDVKMKEKGDIPEGYSVSREKKERFSLILESASTNQTSMYLCASSSPGLMNTGELFFGEGSRLTVL.